Below are 16 T cell receptor beta chains sequenced from a single sample in a study of T-cell reconstitution after alpha-beta-depleted transplantation in children. During its preparation, the TCRbeta library received unique molecular identifiers. TCRdb re-called the PCR reads with MiXCR, one entry per CDR3 protein. The table includes about 980,000 distinct CDR3 sequences, under 30% detected once. The input for sequencing was PBMCs, mostly from graft donor cells, taken 360 days after TCRalphabeta/CD19-depleted stem cell transplant. The receptor source for this set is a boy less than two years old who had a stem cell transplant for SCID, so the T cells may come from the graft donor.

A word on this clonotype: The germline gene is not matched at one end of the junction; a read error may be the cause. V usage is TRBV9 and J usage is TRBJ2-4; TRBD1 agrees at 8 bases. The CDR3 runs to 14 residues. CDR1 is SGDLS and CDR2 is YYNGEE in the germline V gene. The CDR3 coding sequence is TGTGCCAGCAGCGTAACGAGGTCTGGGGGACAGGTTTCCTTC. As protein: CASSVTRSGGQVSF. Supplemented by reference TRBV9 and TRBJ2-4, the full variable domain reads DSGVTQTPKHLITATGQRVTLRCSPRSGDLSVYWYQQSLDQGLQFLIQYYNGEERAKGNILERFSAQQFPDLHSELNLSSLELGDSALYFCASSVTRSGGQVSFGAGTRLSVL.

This sequence joins TRBV6-5 and TRBJ2-5; D gene unclear. V was cut by 0 bases and J by 2 bases, with 16 bases left in between. The CDR3 sequence is 17 residues long. From germline, CDR1 is MNHEY and CDR2 SVGAGI. The CDR3 nucleotides are TGTGCCAGCAGTTACTCGTTTCGAGTAGACCATCAAGAGACCCAGTACTTC. It translates to CASSYSFRVDHQETQYF.

The CDR3 spells CASSLTGPLAGEVTQYF. The DNA for the CDR3 is TGTGCCAGCAGCTTAACGGGCCCCCTAGCGGGGGAAGTTACGCAGTATTTT. This chain connects TRBV7-3 to TRBJ2-3; 10 positions match TRBD2. The J segment lost 8 bases and the V segment lost 0 bases, leaving 11 bases of the junction unmatched. This CDR3 has 17 amino acids. The V gene's germline CDR1 is SGHTA and CDR2 FQGTGA.

This chain connects TRBV3-1 to TRBJ2-7, with D possibly being TRBD1 or TRBD2 (5 bases each). The germline gives CDR1 LGHDT, CDR2 YNNKEL (reference sequence). This CDR3 is built from 20 residues. V was trimmed by 0 bases and J by 3 bases, leaving 27 bases between them. The DNA of the CDR3 is TGTGCCAGCAGCCAAGATCCATTTCCGGGACCAAAGAAGGGGTACTACGAGCAGTACTTC. It codes for CASSQDPFPGPKKGYYEQYF.

This clonotype was observed a handful of times. CDR3 DNA sequence: TGTGCCAGCAGTTACCTACGCTTACCAGGGCAGTCTGGGGCCAACGTCCTGACTTTC. Translating it yields CASSYLRLPGQSGANVLTF. The chain recombines TRBV6-5 with TRBJ2-6, with D possibly matching TRBD1 (5 bases). The CDR3 extends over 19 amino acids. Germline V lookup: CDR1 MNHEY, CDR2 SVGAGI. V was cut by 2 bases and J by 1 base, with 18 bases left in between.

This clonotype was observed a handful of times. The chain carries TRBV6-6 and TRBJ2-1; 14 positions match TRBD2. Germline CDR1 and CDR2: MNHNY and SVGAGI (reference sequence). J was trimmed by 5 bases and V by 3 bases; bases with no gene match: 9. The CDR3 extends over 18 amino acids. The CDR3 reads CASSYSGLAGGSDNEQFF. CDR3 in DNA: TGTGCCAGCAGTTATAGCGGACTAGCGGGGGGATCAGACAATGAGCAGTTCTTC.

The chain combines TRBV12-3 or TRBV12-4 with TRBJ2-2; D ambiguous. Trimming shortened V by 4 bases and J by 11 bases, and 8 bases separated the two germline ends. The CDR3 is made up of 11 amino acids. The CDR3 sequence is CASSSGPELFF. CDR3 nucleotide sequence: TGTGCCAGCAGTTCCGGGCCCGAGCTGTTTTTT.

The chain employs TRBV27 and TRBJ2-7; 8 positions match TRBD1. The germline V gene encodes CDR1 MNHEY and CDR2 SMNVEV (reference sequence). V shed 2 bases, J shed 3 bases, and the junction held 6 bases outside the gene matches. The CDR3 runs to 15 residues. This chain's CDR3 is CASSLHRGSYYEQYF. Written as DNA, the CDR3 is TGTGCCAGCAGTTTACACAGGGGGAGTTACTACGAGCAGTACTTC.

The rearrangement joins TRBV15 to TRBJ2-5, with TRBD1 matching over 10 bases. The CDR3 loop spans 16 amino acids. Germline V gene sequence: CDR1 LNHNV, CDR2 YYDKDF (reference sequence). V shed 0 bases, J shed 9 bases, and the junction held 10 bases outside the gene matches. This CDR3 is CATSRDPGQGLRAQYF. The CDR3 DNA sequence: TGTGCCACCAGCAGAGATCCGGGACAGGGGTTAAGGGCCCAGTACTTC.

The chain employs TRBV12-3 or TRBV12-4 and TRBJ1-1; D is perhaps TRBD1 (5 bases). V lost 10 bases to trimming and J lost 2 bases, with 17 bases between them. The CDR3 totals 14 residues. The CDR3 protein is CATRWGLLNTEAFF. The DNA for the CDR3 is TGTGCCACCCGATGGGGACTACTTAACACTGAAGCTTTCTTT.

This chain uses TRBV4-1 with TRBJ1-5; 11 bases line up with TRBD1. This CDR3 region has 21 residues. In germline, CDR1 is MGHRA, CDR2 YSYEKL. Trimming removed 0 bases from V and 3 bases from J; junction bases left unmatched: 16. The CDR3 DNA reads TGCGCCAGCAGCCAAGATTATGGGAAGGACAGGGGGCGGGGGATCAATCAGCCCCAGCATTTT. As protein: CASSQDYGKDRGRGINQPQHF.

This clonotype was recorded a few times. The chain combines TRBV20-1 with TRBJ2-2; D may be TRBD2 (6 bases). Per the germline V gene, CDR1 is DFQATT and CDR2 is SNEGSKA (reference sequence). The V end lost 1 base, the J end lost 5 bases, and 11 bases lay between the germline ends. The CDR3 is 14 amino acids. DNA of the CDR3: TGCAGTGCTAGAGCCCACGGGGGAACCGGGGAGCTGTTTTTT. Its protein is CSARAHGGTGELFF.

This clonotype was counted only a few times. The CDR3 DNA reads as TGCGCCAGCAGCCAGAGGGACAGAAATTCACCCCTCCACTTT. Translation gives CASSQRDRNSPLHF. The chain is built from TRBV4-1 and TRBJ1-6, with 7 nucleotides matching TRBD1. Germline CDR1 and CDR2: MGHRA and YSYEKL. V was pared by 3 bases and J by 7 bases, with 3 bases of the junction left unmatched. The CDR3 contains 14 residues.

V gene TRBV5-1 combines with J gene TRBJ2-7; 10 nucleotides agree with TRBD2. This CDR3 is 17 amino acids long. Losses at the gene ends were 2 bases for V and 0 bases for J; bases not matched to a gene: 8. Germline CDR1 and CDR2: SGHRS and YFSETQ. Written as DNA, the CDR3 is TGCGCCAGCAGCTTACAGCGGGGGGGCCCCATCTCCTACGAGCAGTACTTC. Translating it yields CASSLQRGGPISYEQYF.

DNA for the CDR3: TGTGCCAGCAATGGTCAGGTGAGGTATGAGCAGTTCTTC. Translating it yields CASNGQVRYEQFF. The chain uses TRBV2 and TRBJ2-1; D gene unclear. This CDR3 is 13 amino acids long. Germline values: CDR1 SNHLY, CDR2 FYNNEI. The V end was cut by 7 bases, the J end by 8 bases, with 15 bases between.

DNA for the CDR3: TGCAGTGCTAGAGACCCTGGAGGGCCGGGGCTCATACTCCACTTT. Translating it yields CSARDPGGPGLILHF. The chain recombines TRBV20-1 with TRBJ1-6; D may be TRBD1 (5 bases). CDR3 length: 15 amino acids. V shed 0 bases and J shed 16 bases, with 22 bases lying between them. The germline gives CDR1 DFQATT, CDR2 SNEGSKA (reference sequence).